Reported below is one T cell receptor beta chain. This sample stems from a study of blood T cell repertoires in COVID-19. Per the original data handling: Using reference gene primer amplification, nucleated cell counts were estimated. Clones were sequenced by immunoSEQ multiplex PCR, and TCRdb holds only the in-frame ones, with some missing. The D gene and trimming were derived from the DNA, and the V and J assignments and clone size from that table. Of 200,000 to 250,000 clones listed, approximately 85% are singletons. The sequence was obtained from a man aged 45-65 years with COVID-19, enrolled during active disease. The sequenced sample consisted of peripheral blood.

Here the CDR3 reads CASSLGQRGITGELFF. CDR3 coding DNA: TGCGCCAGCAGCTTGGGACAGCGGGGGATCACCGGGGAGCTGTTTTTT. V is TRBV5-1 and J is TRBJ2-2, with TRBD2 matching 8 bases. The CDR3 loop spans 16 amino acids. In germline, CDR1 is SGHRS, CDR2 YFSETQ. Trimming at V came to 0 bases and at J to 4 bases, leaving 5 bases not matched to a gene.